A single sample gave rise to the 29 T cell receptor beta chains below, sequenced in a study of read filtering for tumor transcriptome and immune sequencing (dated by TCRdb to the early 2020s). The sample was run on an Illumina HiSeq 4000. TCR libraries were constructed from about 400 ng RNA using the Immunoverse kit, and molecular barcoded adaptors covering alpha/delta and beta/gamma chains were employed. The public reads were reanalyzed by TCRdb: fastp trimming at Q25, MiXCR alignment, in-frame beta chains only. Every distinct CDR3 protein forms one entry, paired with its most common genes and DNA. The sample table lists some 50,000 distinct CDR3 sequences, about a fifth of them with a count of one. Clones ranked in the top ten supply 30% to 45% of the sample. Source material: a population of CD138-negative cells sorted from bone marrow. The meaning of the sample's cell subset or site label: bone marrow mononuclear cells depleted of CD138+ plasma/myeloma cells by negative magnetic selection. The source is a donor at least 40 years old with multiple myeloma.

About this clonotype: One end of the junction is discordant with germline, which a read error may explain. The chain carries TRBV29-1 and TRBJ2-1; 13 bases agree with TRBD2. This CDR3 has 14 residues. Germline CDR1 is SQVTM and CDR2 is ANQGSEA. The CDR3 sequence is CSVGLAGGYYEQFF. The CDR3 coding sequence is TGCAGCGTTGGACTAGCGGGAGGCTACTATGAGCAGTTCTTC.

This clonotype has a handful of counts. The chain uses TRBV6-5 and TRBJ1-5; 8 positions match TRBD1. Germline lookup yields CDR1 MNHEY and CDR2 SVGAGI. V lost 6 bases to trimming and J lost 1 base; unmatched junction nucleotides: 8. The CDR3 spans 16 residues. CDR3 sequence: CASRSQGAGSNQPQHF. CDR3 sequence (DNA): TGTGCCAGCAGGTCGCAGGGGGCGGGGAGCAATCAGCCCCAGCATTTT.

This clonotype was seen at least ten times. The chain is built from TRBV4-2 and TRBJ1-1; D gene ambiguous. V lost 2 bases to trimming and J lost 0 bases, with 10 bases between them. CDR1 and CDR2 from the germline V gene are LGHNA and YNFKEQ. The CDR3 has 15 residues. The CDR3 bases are TGTGCCAGCAGCCAACCACCCGGGCTGAACACTGAAGCTTTCTTT. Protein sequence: CASSQPPGLNTEAFF.

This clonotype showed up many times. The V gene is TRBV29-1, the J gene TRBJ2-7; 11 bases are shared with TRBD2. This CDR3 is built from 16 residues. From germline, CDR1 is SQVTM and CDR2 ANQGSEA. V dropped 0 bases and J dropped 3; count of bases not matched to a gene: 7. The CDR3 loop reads CSVEDSRLAGGYEQYF. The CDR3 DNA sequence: TGCAGCGTTGAAGATTCGCGGCTAGCGGGAGGCTACGAGCAGTACTTC.

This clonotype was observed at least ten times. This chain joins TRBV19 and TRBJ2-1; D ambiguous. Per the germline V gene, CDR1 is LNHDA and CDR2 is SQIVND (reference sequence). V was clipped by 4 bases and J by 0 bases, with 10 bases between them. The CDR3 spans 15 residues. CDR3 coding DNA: TGTGCCAGTAGTAATGAGTTAAGCTCCTACAATGAGCAGTTCTTC. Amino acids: CASSNELSSYNEQFF. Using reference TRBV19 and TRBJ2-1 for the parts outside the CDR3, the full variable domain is DGGITQSPKYLFRKEGQNVTLSCEQNLNHDAMYWYRQDPGQGLRLIYYSQIVNDFQKGDIAEGYSVSREKKESFPLTVTSAQKNPTAFYLCASSNELSSYNEQFFGPGTRLTVL.

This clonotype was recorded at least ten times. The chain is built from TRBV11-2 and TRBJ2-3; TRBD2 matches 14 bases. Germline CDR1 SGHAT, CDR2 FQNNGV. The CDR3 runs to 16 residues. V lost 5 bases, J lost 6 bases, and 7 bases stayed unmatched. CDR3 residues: CASSLGTSGGRDTQYF. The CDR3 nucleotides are TGTGCCAGCAGCCTGGGGACTAGCGGGGGAAGGGATACGCAGTATTTT.

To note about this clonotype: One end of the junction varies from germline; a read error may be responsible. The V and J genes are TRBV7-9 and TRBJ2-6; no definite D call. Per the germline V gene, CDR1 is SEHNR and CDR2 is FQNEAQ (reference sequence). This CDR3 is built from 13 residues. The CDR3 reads CAISESRANVLTF. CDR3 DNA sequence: TGTGCCATCAGCGAGTCTCGGGCCAACGTCCTGACTTTC.

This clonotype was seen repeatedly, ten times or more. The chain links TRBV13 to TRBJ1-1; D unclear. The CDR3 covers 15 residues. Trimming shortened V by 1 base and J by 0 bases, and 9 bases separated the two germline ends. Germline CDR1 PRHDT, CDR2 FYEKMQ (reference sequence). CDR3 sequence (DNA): TGTGCCAGCAGCTTAGAGGGCACACTGAACACTGAAGCTTTCTTT. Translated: CASSLEGTLNTEAFF.

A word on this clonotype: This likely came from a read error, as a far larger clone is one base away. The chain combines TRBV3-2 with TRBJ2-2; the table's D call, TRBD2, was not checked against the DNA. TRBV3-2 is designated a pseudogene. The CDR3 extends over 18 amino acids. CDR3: CDSSQVVEAGGWTGELFF. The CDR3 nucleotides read TGTGACAGCAGCCAAGTTGTAGAAGCGGGAGGATGGACCGGGGAGCTGTTTTTT.

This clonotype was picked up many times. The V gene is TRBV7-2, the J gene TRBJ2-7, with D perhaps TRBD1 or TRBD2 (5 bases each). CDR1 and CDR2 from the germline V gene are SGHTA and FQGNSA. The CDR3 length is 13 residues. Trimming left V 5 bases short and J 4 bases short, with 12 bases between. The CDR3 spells CASSRGPKYEQYF. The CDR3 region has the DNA TGTGCCAGCAGCCGGGGACCGAAGTACGAGCAGTACTTC.

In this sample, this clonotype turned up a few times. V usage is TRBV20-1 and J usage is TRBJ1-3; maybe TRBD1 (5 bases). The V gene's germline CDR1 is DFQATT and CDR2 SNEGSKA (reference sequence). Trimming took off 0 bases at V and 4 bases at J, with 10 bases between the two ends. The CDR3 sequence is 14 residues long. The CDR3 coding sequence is TGCAGTGCTAGAGAGGGAGGGGAGGGAAACACCATATATTTT. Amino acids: CSAREGGEGNTIYF.

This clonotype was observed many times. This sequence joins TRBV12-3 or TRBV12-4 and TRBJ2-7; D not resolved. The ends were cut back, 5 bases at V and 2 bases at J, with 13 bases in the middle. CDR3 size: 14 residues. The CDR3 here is CASSLLDAPYEQYF. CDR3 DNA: TGTGCCAGCAGTCTCCTCGACGCTCCCTACGAGCAGTACTTC.

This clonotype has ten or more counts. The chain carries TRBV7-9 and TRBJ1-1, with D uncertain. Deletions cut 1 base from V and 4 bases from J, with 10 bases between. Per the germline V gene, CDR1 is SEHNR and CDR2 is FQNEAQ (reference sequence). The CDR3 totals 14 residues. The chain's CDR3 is CASSLGGSTTEAFF. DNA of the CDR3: TGTGCCAGCAGCTTAGGCGGCTCCACCACTGAAGCTTTCTTT.

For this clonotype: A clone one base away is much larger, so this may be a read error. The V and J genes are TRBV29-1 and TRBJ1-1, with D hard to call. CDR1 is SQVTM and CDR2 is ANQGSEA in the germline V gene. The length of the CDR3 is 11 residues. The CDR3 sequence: CSVALNTEASF. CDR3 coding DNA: TGCAGCGTTGCCCTGAACACTGAAGCTTCCTTT.

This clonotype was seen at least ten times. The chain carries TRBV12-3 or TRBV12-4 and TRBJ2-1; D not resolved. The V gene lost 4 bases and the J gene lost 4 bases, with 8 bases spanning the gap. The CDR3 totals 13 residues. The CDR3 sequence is CASSSRFYNEQFF. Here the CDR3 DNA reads TGTGCCAGCAGTTCCCGGTTTTACAATGAGCAGTTCTTC.

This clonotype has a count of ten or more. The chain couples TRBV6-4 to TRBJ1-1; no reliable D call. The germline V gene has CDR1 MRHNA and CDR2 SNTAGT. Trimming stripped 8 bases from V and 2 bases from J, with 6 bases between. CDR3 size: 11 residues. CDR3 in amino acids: CASGSNTEAFF. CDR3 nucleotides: TGTGCCAGCGGGAGTAACACTGAAGCTTTCTTT.

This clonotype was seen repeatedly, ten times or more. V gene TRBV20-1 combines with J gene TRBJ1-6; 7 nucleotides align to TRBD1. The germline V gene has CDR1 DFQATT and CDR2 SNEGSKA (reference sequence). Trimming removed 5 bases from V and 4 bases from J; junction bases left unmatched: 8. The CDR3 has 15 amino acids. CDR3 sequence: CSASRTGDYNSPLHF. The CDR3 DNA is TGCAGTGCTTCCCGGACAGGAGATTATAATTCACCCCTCCACTTT.

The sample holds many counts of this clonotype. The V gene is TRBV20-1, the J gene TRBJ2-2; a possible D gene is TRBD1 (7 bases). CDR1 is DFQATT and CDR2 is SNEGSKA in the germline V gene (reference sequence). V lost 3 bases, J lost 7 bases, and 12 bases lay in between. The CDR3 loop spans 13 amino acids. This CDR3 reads CSARSGGGGELFF. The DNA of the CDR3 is TGCAGTGCTAGGTCAGGGGGAGGCGGGGAGCTGTTTTTT.

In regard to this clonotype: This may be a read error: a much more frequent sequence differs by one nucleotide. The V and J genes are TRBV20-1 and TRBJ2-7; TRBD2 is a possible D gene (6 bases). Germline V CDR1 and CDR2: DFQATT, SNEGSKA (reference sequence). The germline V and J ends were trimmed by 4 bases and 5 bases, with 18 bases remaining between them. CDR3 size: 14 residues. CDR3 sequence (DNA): TGCAGTGCTAAGCGAGCGGGCGGAGCGGACGAGCAGTACTTC. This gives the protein CSAKRAGGADEQYF.

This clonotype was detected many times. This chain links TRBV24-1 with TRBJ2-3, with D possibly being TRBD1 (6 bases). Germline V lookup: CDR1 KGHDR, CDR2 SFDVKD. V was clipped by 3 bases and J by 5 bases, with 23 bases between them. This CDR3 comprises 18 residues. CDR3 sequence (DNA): TGTGCCACCAGTGATGAAAACCGGGACACACCATTCCTAGATACGCAGTATTTT. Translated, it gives CATSDENRDTPFLDTQYF.

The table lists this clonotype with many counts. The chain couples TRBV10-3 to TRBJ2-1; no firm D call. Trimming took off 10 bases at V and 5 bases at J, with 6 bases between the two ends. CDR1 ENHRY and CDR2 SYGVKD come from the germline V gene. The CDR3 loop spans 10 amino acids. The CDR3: CATPHNEQFF. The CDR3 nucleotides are TGTGCCACCCCCCACAATGAGCAGTTCTTC.

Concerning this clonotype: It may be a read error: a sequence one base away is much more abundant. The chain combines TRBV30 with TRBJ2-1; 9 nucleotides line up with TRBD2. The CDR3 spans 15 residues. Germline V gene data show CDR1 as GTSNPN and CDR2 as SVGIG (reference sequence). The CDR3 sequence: CAWRIAGVSYNGQFF. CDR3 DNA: TGTGCCTGGAGGATAGCGGGAGTGTCCTACAATGGGCAGTTCTTC.

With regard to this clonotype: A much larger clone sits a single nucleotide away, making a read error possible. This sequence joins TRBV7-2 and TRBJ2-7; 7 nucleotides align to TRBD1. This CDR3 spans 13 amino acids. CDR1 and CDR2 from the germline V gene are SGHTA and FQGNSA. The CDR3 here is CASSLGQYYGQYF. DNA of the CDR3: TGTGCCAGCAGCTTGGGACAGTACTACGGGCAGTACTTC.

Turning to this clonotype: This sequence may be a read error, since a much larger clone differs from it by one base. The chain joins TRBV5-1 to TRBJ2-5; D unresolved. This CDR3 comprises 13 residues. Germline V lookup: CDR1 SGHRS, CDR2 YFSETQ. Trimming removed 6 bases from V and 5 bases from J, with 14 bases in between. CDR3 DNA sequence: TGCGCCAGCAAAAAAGAAGTTCACGAGACCCAGTACTTC. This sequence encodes CASKKEVHETQYF. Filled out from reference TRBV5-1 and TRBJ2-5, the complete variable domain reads KAGVTQTPRYLIKTRGQQVTLSCSPISGHRSVSWYQQTPGQGLQFLFEYFSETQRNKGNFPGRFSGRQFSNSRSEMNVSTLELGDSALYLCASKKEVHETQYFGPGTRLLVL.

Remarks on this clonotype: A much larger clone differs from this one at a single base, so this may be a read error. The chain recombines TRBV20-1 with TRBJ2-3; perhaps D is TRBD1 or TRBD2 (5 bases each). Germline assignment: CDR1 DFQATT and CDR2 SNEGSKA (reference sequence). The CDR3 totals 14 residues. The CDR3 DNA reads TGCAGTGCGCTCGGGGCTCGCCTCCCAGATACGCGGTATTTT. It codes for CSALGARLPDTRYF.

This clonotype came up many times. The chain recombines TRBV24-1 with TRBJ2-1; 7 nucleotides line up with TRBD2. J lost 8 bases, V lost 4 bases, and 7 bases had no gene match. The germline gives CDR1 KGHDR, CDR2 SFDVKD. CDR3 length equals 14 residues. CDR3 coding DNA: TGTGCCACCAGTGAGGTGGGAGGGCCTCATGAGCAGTTCTTC. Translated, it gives CATSEVGGPHEQFF.

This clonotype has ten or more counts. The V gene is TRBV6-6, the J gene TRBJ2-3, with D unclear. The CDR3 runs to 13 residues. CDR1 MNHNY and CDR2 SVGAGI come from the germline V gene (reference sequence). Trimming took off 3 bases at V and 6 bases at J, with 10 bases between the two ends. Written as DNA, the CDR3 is TGTGCCAGCAGTTATTCGCTACAGGATACGCAGTATTTT. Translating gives CASSYSLQDTQYF.

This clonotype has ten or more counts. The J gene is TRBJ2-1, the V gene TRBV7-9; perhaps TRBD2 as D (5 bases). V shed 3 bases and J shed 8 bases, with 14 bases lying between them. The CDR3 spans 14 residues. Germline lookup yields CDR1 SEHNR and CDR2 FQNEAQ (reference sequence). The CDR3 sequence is CASSFVSSRDEQFF. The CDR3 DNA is TGTGCCAGCAGCTTTGTGTCTAGCCGAGATGAGCAGTTCTTC.

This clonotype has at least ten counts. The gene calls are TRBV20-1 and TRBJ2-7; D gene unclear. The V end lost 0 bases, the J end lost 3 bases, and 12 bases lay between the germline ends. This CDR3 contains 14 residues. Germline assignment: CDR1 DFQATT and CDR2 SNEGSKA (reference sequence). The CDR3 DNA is TGCAGTGCTAGAGAAGGCCGCACCGACTACGAGCAGTACTTC. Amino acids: CSAREGRTDYEQYF.